This T cell receptor beta chain was captured by sequencing in a study of cytomegalovirus exposure and HLA in healthy donors. Study results and caveats: Cytomegalovirus-associated status was assigned to 164 TCR beta chains.

Separation from the roughly 670-subject first cohort characterized the roughly 130-subject validation cohort, to which the donors belonged. Germline CDR1 and CDR2: MDHEN and SYDVKM. Losses at the gene ends were 8 bases for V and 4 bases for J; bases not matched to a gene: 1. The CDR3 has 13 residues. This table comes from immunoSEQ multiplex PCR, and its TCRdb copy is limited to in-frame clones, with some not included. Here the sample spans around 49,000 clones, 92% being singletons. To note about this clone: The antigen remains undetermined.

Sequenced sample: PBMCs. This clonotype was sampled from a young man in good health and CMV-seronegative. The chain has TRBV28 and TRBJ2-1, with 11 bases that match TRBD2. The DNA of the CDR3 is TGTGCCAGCGGACTAGCGGGTTACAATGAGCAGTTCTTC. Its protein is CASGLAGYNEQFF.